This paragraph covers one TCR beta chain sequence. Its specificity is unknown. Primers included in the PCR were 60 Vbeta and 13 Jbeta primers. The repertoire was sequenced with immunoSEQ multiplex PCR; TCRdb's copy has only in-frame clones and lacks some. The repertoire has 65,000 to 85,000 clones, 70% to 90% of them found once; the top ten carry roughly 2%. The data derive from a study of cytomegalovirus exposure and HLA in healthy donors. Overall study findings and caveats: Cytomegalovirus association was listed for around 180 TCR beta chains.

The specimen sequenced was PBMCs. This clonotype originated in a woman in her thirties in good health and CMV-seronegative.

The CDR3 nucleotides are TGTGCCACGAGGGAGGGCGGGGAGCAGTACTTC. This encodes CATREGGEQYF. V and J are TRBV19 and TRBJ2-7; 7 bases agree with TRBD2. V shed 10 bases and J 7 bases; nucleotides not matched to a gene: 7. Germline V lookup: CDR1 LNHDA, CDR2 SQIVND (reference sequence). CDR3 length: 11 residues.